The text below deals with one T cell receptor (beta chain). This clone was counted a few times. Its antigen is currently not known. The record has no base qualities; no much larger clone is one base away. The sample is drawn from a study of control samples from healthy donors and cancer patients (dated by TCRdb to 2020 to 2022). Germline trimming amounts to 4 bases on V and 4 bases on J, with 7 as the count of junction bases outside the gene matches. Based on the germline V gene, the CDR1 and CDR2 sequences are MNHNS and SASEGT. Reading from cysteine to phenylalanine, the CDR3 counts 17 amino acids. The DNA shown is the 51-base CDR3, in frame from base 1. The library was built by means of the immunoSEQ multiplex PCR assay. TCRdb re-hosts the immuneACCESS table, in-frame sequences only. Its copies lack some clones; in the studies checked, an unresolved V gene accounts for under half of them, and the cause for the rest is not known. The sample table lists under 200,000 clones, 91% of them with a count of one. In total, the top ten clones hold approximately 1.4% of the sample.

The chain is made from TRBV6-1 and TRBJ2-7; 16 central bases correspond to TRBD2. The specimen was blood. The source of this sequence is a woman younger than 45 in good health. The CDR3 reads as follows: CASSVNPGLAGGYEQYF. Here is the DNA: TGTGCCAGCAGTGTTAATCCGGGACTAGCGGGAGGGTACGAGCAGTACTTC.